A single sample gave rise to the 13 T cell receptor beta chains below, sequenced in a study of blood T cell repertoires in COVID-19. Profiled with immunoSEQ multiplex PCR; TCRdb holds only in-frame clones, not every one. The table has over 150,000 clones, more than 65% seen once. Sequencing used peripheral blood. Every receptor here comes from a human donor in a cohort sampled during active COVID-19.

The rearrangement links TRBV28 to TRBJ1-5; 8 bases agree with TRBD1. Germline V gives CDR1 MDHEN, CDR2 SYDVKM. This CDR3 contains 20 residues. V was clipped by 0 bases and J by 0 bases; unmatched bases: 13. The CDR3 region is CASSLWLDRGGTYSNQPQHF. CDR3 in DNA: TGTGCCAGCAGTTTATGGCTCGACAGGGGAGGGACCTATAGCAATCAGCCCCAGCATTTT.

V usage is TRBV12-3 or TRBV12-4 and J usage is TRBJ2-1, with D tentatively TRBD2 (6 bases). The CDR3 sequence is 13 residues long. V lost 6 bases and J lost 6, with 12 bases in between. CDR3 sequence: CASRKGTANEQFF. The CDR3 nucleotides read TGTGCCAGCAGGAAAGGGACTGCCAATGAGCAGTTCTTC.

The V gene is TRBV5-1, the J gene TRBJ2-5; 7 bases fit TRBD1. CDR1 and CDR2 from the germline V gene are SGHRS and YFSETQ. The CDR3 runs 14 residues. Trimming took 4 bases from V and 1 from J; bases not matched to a gene: 4. The CDR3 spells CASSLGQSQETQYF. CDR3 DNA: TGCGCCAGCAGCCTGGGACAGTCCCAAGAGACCCAGTACTTC.

CDR3: CASSLKVTGGTDTQYF. Here the CDR3 DNA reads TGCGCCAGCAGCTTGAAAGTGACAGGGGGCACAGATACGCAGTATTTT. V and J are TRBV5-1 and TRBJ2-3, with 8 bases fitting TRBD1. Trimming at V came to 1 base and at J to 1 base, leaving 5 bases not matched to a gene. Germline V gene data show CDR1 as SGHRS and CDR2 as YFSETQ. The CDR3 is made up of 16 amino acids.

The J gene is TRBJ2-2, the V gene TRBV4-1; the match to TRBD2 covers 14 bases. The CDR3 is 21 amino acids. The V gene's germline CDR1 is MGHRA and CDR2 YSYEKL. Trimming at V came to 0 bases and at J to 7 bases, leaving 16 bases not matched to a gene. CDR3 nucleotides: TGCGCCAGCAGCCAAGACGGCCGATGGGGGGGACTAGCGGGAGCTAACGGGGAGCTGTTTTTT. It yields the protein CASSQDGRWGGLAGANGELFF.

This clone was seen a few times. The genes are TRBV15 and TRBJ1-5, with a possible D match to TRBD1 (6 bases). The CDR3 is 14 residues long. The V end was cut by 0 bases, the J end by 8 bases, with 11 bases between. The germline gives CDR1 LNHNV, CDR2 YYDKDF (reference sequence). CDR3 coding DNA: TGTGCCACCAGCAGAGATCAGGGGCTGGAGCCCCAGCATTTT. Residues: CATSRDQGLEPQHF.

The V and J genes are TRBV28 and TRBJ2-7, with 8 bases matching TRBD1. CDR3 length: 18 residues. Germline values: CDR1 MDHEN, CDR2 SYDVKM. With V trimmed by 5 bases and J by 5 bases, 20 bases remained unmatched. The CDR3 is CASSPSPTRQGFRDEQYF. The CDR3 DNA reads as TGTGCCAGCAGTCCATCACCTACCCGACAGGGGTTTCGTGACGAGCAGTACTTC.

The genes are TRBV28 and TRBJ1-5, with D possibly being TRBD1 (5 bases). Germline values: CDR1 MDHEN, CDR2 SYDVKM. The CDR3 runs to 14 residues. The V end lost 9 bases, the J end lost 6 bases, and 18 bases lay between the germline ends. Written as DNA, the CDR3 is TGTGCCAGTTCTCTCGGGGGTTCTAGTCAGCCCCAGCATTTT. It is translated as CASSLGGSSQPQHF.

This chain's CDR3 is CASRRPTSGRTTGELFF. CDR3 DNA sequence: TGTGCCAGTAGACGCCCGACTAGCGGGAGGACCACCGGGGAGCTGTTTTTT. This sequence joins TRBV19 and TRBJ2-2; 13 nucleotides agree with TRBD2. The CDR3 spans 17 residues. J was trimmed by 4 bases and V by 6 bases; bases with no gene match: 8. Germline lookup yields CDR1 LNHDA and CDR2 SQIVND (reference sequence).

In its sample, this clone was seen a few times. The rearrangement links TRBV18 to TRBJ2-7; 8 bases agree with TRBD1. This CDR3 is built from 17 residues. J gave up 0 bases and V 4 bases, and 11 bases lay outside the gene matches. Looked up from germline, CDR1 is KGHSH and CDR2 is LQKENI. Here the CDR3 DNA reads TGTGCCAGCTCACACTTCTCGGGACAGGTCAGCTCCTACGAGCAGTACTTC. Its protein is CASSHFSGQVSSYEQYF.

The chain combines TRBV7-9 with TRBJ1-2; D is uncertain. Trimming took 5 bases from V and 4 from J, leaving 17 bases between them. CDR3 length equals 15 residues. The germline V gene encodes CDR1 SEHNR and CDR2 FQNEAQ (reference sequence). CDR3 coding DNA: TGTGCCAGCAGCCCCCAAGGAGGAGGTGGCTATGGCTACACCTTC. Amino acid sequence: CASSPQGGGGYGYTF.

The V and J genes are TRBV4-2 and TRBJ2-7, with D possibly being TRBD1 (5 bases). The CDR3 loop spans 13 amino acids. Germline loops: CDR1 LGHNA, CDR2 YNFKEQ. The germline V and J ends were trimmed by 0 bases and 10 bases, with 13 bases remaining between them. The CDR3: CASSQDKGQGQYF. In DNA, the CDR3 is TGTGCCAGCAGCCAAGATAAAGGGCAGGGACAGTACTTC.

This clone was picked up one time. V and J are TRBV11-2 and TRBJ2-1; a weak D match, TRBD1 (6 bases). Germline loops: CDR1 SGHAT, CDR2 FQNNGV. V lost 4 bases and J lost 2, with 12 bases in between. This CDR3 spans 15 amino acids. The CDR3 loop is CASSSTGRTYNEQFF. Here the CDR3 DNA reads TGTGCCAGCAGCTCGACAGGTCGGACCTACAATGAGCAGTTCTTC.